The 7 T cell receptor beta chains below were found in one sample sequenced in a study of molecular identifiers for immune sequencing clone quantification. TCRdb itself ran the PCR reads through MiXCR, one entry per CDR3 protein. The table includes about 640,000 distinct CDR3 sequences, just under 20% detected once. Sequences were obtained from naive CD8+ T cells from blood, with Jurkat cell RNA spiked in. Specified subset: FACS-sorted CD8+CD4-CCR7+CD45RA+ naive T cells. Receptor source: a human donor in good health. Some libraries in this study had Jurkat cell RNA spiked in.

This clonotype appeared many times. The chain couples TRBV6-5 to TRBJ1-5; unclear D gene. The CDR3 runs to 13 residues. Trimming cost V 2 bases and J 4 bases, with 6 bases left between them. Germline V lookup: CDR1 MNHEY, CDR2 SVGAGI. CDR3 nucleotides: TGTGCCAGCAGTTACGGGGTAAATCAGCCCCAGCATTTT. This translates into CASSYGVNQPQHF.

This clonotype was detected many times. This rearrangement joins TRBV11-2 to TRBJ1-1; 10 positions match TRBD1. Unmatched junction bases numbered 11, after V lost 7 bases and J lost 3 bases. Germline V lookup: CDR1 SGHAT, CDR2 FQNNGV. The CDR3 length is 16 residues. The CDR3 DNA sequence: TGTGCCAGCACACCCCTTCCCGGACAGGGGGACACTGAAGCTTTCTTT. It codes for CASTPLPGQGDTEAFF.

This clonotype appeared many times. The chain joins TRBV6-5 to TRBJ1-5; D is ambiguous. Germline values: CDR1 MNHEY, CDR2 SVGAGI. V gave up 8 bases and J gave up 6 bases, with 14 bases separating them. The CDR3 has 13 residues. The CDR3 nucleotides are TGTGCCAGCCGGGCAGGTGTGGTTCAGCCCCAGCATTTT. Translated: CASRAGVVQPQHF.

The sample holds many counts of this clonotype. The chain combines TRBV6-6 with TRBJ1-5; TRBD1 matches 7 bases. Trimming cost V 4 bases and J 1 base; bases outside gene matches: 10. The V gene's germline CDR1 is MNHNY and CDR2 SVGAGI (reference sequence). There are 17 residues in the CDR3. CDR3 DNA sequence: TGTGCCAGCAGTTCAACGACAGGGTACTCGAGCAATCAGCCCCAGCATTTT. The encoded protein is CASSSTTGYSSNQPQHF.

The genes are TRBV19 and TRBJ1-1, with unresolved D. The CDR3 totals 14 residues. Germline V lookup: CDR1 LNHDA, CDR2 SQIVND (reference sequence). V lost 3 bases and J lost 0, with 8 bases in between. The CDR3 DNA reads TGTGCCAGTAGTATTGAAGAGATGAACACTGAAGCTTTCTTT. Protein: CASSIEEMNTEAFF.

This clonotype occurred many times. This chain joins TRBV7-2 and TRBJ1-2, with TRBD1 as a possible D gene (6 bases). Germline loops: CDR1 SGHTA, CDR2 FQGNSA. The CDR3 extends over 16 amino acids. Between the trimmed V and J ends, which lost 2 bases and 5 bases, there was a span of 18 bases. CDR3 residues: CASSLTLFGQLYGYTF. Here the CDR3 DNA reads TGTGCCAGCAGCTTAACTCTTTTTGGACAGCTATATGGCTACACCTTC.

This clonotype was found a few times. One end of the junction varies from germline; a read error may be responsible. This chain links TRBV5-3 with TRBJ1-1, with D possibly TRBD1 on 5 matching bases. TRBV5-3 is an ORF; its function is uncertain. The CDR3 loop spans 17 amino acids. CDR3 protein: CASSLGVYGVDDTEAFF. The DNA for the CDR3 is TGTGCCAGCAGCTTGGGGGTTTACGGGGTAGATGACACTGAAGCTTTCTTT.